This T cell receptor beta chain appears in the sequencing data of a study of CD8 T cells in ankylosing spondylitis. This clonotype occurred many times. Its antigen is unidentified. In making TCR beta libraries, quantitative 5'-RACE with molecular barcodes was used. TCRdb re-derived calls from the 5' RACE reads in MiXCR, one entry per CDR3 protein. This table has hundreds of thousands of distinct CDR3 sequences, 15% to 20% appearing once. Study-level findings and limits: Researchers report that disease-linked clones proved CD8+ and relatively rare in peripheral blood. The clones that were linked to disease were reported to be significantly enriched in matched synovial fluid samples from ankylosing spondylitis patients. Made up of fewer than 10 highly homologous variants, a TCR beta motif appeared characteristic of ankylosing spondylitis blood.

There are 15 residues in the CDR3. Trimming took off 5 bases at V and 8 bases at J, with 19 bases between the two ends. This TCR was recovered from a male donor with ankylosing spondylitis. The rearrangement links TRBV12-3 or TRBV12-4 to TRBJ2-1; perhaps TRBD1 as D (5 bases). The sequencing sample was made of blood, either unsorted or a sorted T cell fraction (not recorded which). The CDR3 protein is CASSLPGLGSDEQFF. CDR3 nucleotide sequence: TGTGCCAGCAGTCTCCCAGGGTTAGGTAGTGATGAGCAGTTCTTC.